The 18 T cell receptor beta chains presented below share a single source sample, sequenced in a study of blood T cell repertoires in COVID-19. Measured with immunoSEQ multiplex PCR; TCRdb has only the in-frame clones, and not every one. Among under 350,000 clones listed, approximately 89% were seen once. Source material: PBMCs or T cells enriched from blood (not recorded which). These receptors originate from a woman aged 18-35 years who had recovered from COVID-19.

This chain uses TRBV11-2 with TRBJ2-2; D ambiguous. The CDR3 runs to 15 residues. Trimming cost V 2 bases and J 7 bases, with 14 bases left between them. From germline, CDR1 is SGHAT and CDR2 FQNNGV. CDR3: CASSLFGQYRGELFF. CDR3 sequence (DNA): TGTGCCAGCAGCTTATTTGGGCAATATCGCGGGGAGCTGTTTTTT.

The rearrangement links TRBV5-1 to TRBJ2-1, with 7 bases fitting TRBD1. This CDR3 spans 14 amino acids. Per the germline V gene, CDR1 is SGHRS and CDR2 is YFSETQ. The J segment lost 4 bases and the V segment lost 7 bases, leaving 8 bases of the junction unmatched. In nucleotides, the CDR3 is TGCGCCAGCTCCCACCCGGGACAGTACAATGAGCAGTTCTTC. Translating gives CASSHPGQYNEQFF.

The V gene is TRBV25-1, the J gene TRBJ1-2; 9 positions agree with TRBD1. V lost 5 bases and J lost 4; bases outside the gene matches: 5. CDR1 and CDR2 from the germline V gene are MGHDK and SYGVNS. The CDR3 loop spans 14 amino acids. This CDR3 is CASSSGQGGYGYTF. The CDR3 DNA sequence: TGTGCCAGCAGTTCGGGACAGGGAGGCTATGGCTACACCTTC.

The rearrangement links TRBV5-1 to TRBJ1-4, with 9 bases that match TRBD1. The trim removed 4 bases at V and 0 bases at J, leaving 4 bases unmatched. Germline CDR1 and CDR2: SGHRS and YFSETQ. The CDR3 totals 16 residues. The DNA of the CDR3 is TGCGCCAGCAGCCAAGGACAGGGGACAACTAATGAAAAACTGTTTTTT. Protein product: CASSQGQGTTNEKLFF.

The chain joins TRBV20-1 to TRBJ2-1; 8 positions match TRBD1. Germline values: CDR1 DFQATT, CDR2 SNEGSKA (reference sequence). This CDR3 is 12 amino acids long. Losses at the gene ends were 3 bases for V and 12 bases for J; bases not matched to a gene: 7. The CDR3 spells CSASAGGFGQFF. Here the CDR3 DNA reads TGCAGTGCTAGTGCAGGGGGCTTCGGGCAGTTCTTC.

The chain joins TRBV5-1 to TRBJ2-3; 11 bases are shared with TRBD2. Germline V gene lookup returns CDR1 SGHRS and CDR2 YFSETQ. The CDR3 sequence is 14 residues long. Trimming cost V 4 bases and J 3 bases; bases outside gene matches: 1. The DNA of the CDR3 is TGCGCCAGCAGCCGACTAGCGGGGACAGATACGCAGTATTTT. This gives the protein CASSRLAGTDTQYF.

Only one count was recorded for this clone. The rearrangement links TRBV6-1 to TRBJ2-5; 8 nucleotides align to TRBD2. With 3 bases clipped from V and 4 bases from J, the junction kept 7 bases outside the gene matches. This CDR3 contains 15 residues. CDR1 and CDR2 (germline): MNHNS, SASEGT. The CDR3 bases are TGTGCCAGCAGTGATCGGGGGGGCCGGGGAGAGACCCAGTACTTC. Its protein product is CASSDRGGRGETQYF.

CDR3 in amino acids: CASSSSGSYEQYF. Here the CDR3 DNA reads TGTGCCAGCAGCTCAAGCGGATCCTACGAGCAGTACTTC. The chain has TRBV7-3 and TRBJ2-7; D is possibly TRBD2 (5 bases). Germline CDR1 reads SGHTA; CDR2 reads FQGTGA. V lost 4 bases to trimming and J lost 1 base, with 8 bases between them. The CDR3 is 13 residues long.

The CDR3 protein is CASSSQGDGTEAFF. The CDR3 coding sequence is TGTGCCAGCAGCTCACAGGGCGACGGGACTGAAGCTTTCTTT. This chain connects TRBV7-8 to TRBJ1-1, with TRBD1 as a possible D gene (6 bases). The CDR3 consists of 14 residues. The germline V gene has CDR1 SGHVS and CDR2 FQNEAQ. Trimming left V 4 bases short and J 5 bases short, with 14 bases between.

This clone was recorded at least ten times. The V call is TRBV4-1, the J call TRBJ2-7; D remains ambiguous. Germline CDR1 MGHRA, CDR2 YSYEKL. The CDR3 loop spans 16 amino acids. V was clipped by 1 base and J by 2 bases, with 15 bases between them. The chain's CDR3 is CASSQGPGSDAYEQYF. The CDR3 DNA is TGCGCCAGCAGCCAAGGACCCGGGTCAGATGCCTACGAGCAGTACTTC.

V usage is TRBV7-9 and J usage is TRBJ2-4, with D unresolved. Trimming took 4 bases from V and 0 from J, leaving 10 bases between them. Germline values: CDR1 SEHNR, CDR2 FQNEAQ (reference sequence). CDR3 length: 15 amino acids. The CDR3: CASSSPGLAKNIQYF. CDR3 in DNA: TGTGCCAGCAGCTCCCCTGGCCTAGCCAAAAACATTCAGTACTTC.

This chain uses TRBV19 with TRBJ2-1; 7 bases fit TRBD1. CDR1 and CDR2 (germline): LNHDA, SQIVND (reference sequence). The trim removed 6 bases at V and 7 bases at J, leaving 6 bases unmatched. The CDR3 covers 13 residues. Written as DNA, the CDR3 is TGTGCCAGTAGCCCGGGACAGTTTAATGAGCAGTTCTTC. Amino acids: CASSPGQFNEQFF.

The gene calls are TRBV15 and TRBJ2-1, with 8 bases fitting TRBD2. V gave up 0 bases and J gave up 3 bases; unmatched junction bases: 4. The CDR3 length is 16 residues. The germline gives CDR1 LNHNV, CDR2 YYDKDF (reference sequence). The CDR3 loop reads CATSRDAGGNYNEQFF. For the CDR3, the DNA is TGTGCCACCAGCAGAGATGCGGGAGGAAACTACAATGAGCAGTTCTTC.

This clone was seen more than once but under ten times. The chain couples TRBV3-1 (or the pseudogene TRBV3-2) to TRBJ1-3, with TRBD1 matching 7 bases. V dropped 3 bases and J dropped 0; count of bases not matched to a gene: 8. This CDR3 is built from 17 residues. Germline CDR1 is LGHDT and CDR2 is YNNKEL (reference sequence). The CDR3 sequence: CASSHLRQGISGNTIYF. For the CDR3, the DNA is TGTGCCAGCAGCCACTTAAGACAGGGCATCTCTGGAAACACCATATATTTT.

The chain is built from TRBV7-2 and TRBJ1-2, with D unresolved. Germline V gene data show CDR1 as SGHTA and CDR2 as FQGNSA. V lost 3 bases, J lost 13 bases, and 15 bases lay in between. The CDR3 sequence is 12 residues long. Here the CDR3 DNA reads TGTGCCAGCAGCTTTGGGCAGAATGTGGTCACCTTC. The encoded protein is CASSFGQNVVTF.

This chain links TRBV4-1 with TRBJ1-1, with a weak D call TRBD1 (6 bases). V shed 2 bases and J shed 10 bases, with 14 bases lying between them. The CDR3 length is 13 residues. The V gene's germline CDR1 is MGHRA and CDR2 YSYEKL. CDR3 nucleotide sequence: TGCGCCAGCAGCCAAAACAGGGACGCTGTAGCTTTCTTT. Translated: CASSQNRDAVAFF.

J is TRBJ2-3 and V is TRBV9, with a possible D match to TRBD2 (6 bases). CDR1 and CDR2 from the germline V gene are SGDLS and YYNGEE. Trimming took 5 bases from V and 1 from J, leaving 17 bases between them. The CDR3 runs 16 residues. CDR3 region: CASSEAEGLGTDTQYF. In DNA, the CDR3 is TGTGCCAGCAGTGAGGCTGAGGGACTGGGCACAGATACGCAGTATTTT.

V and J are TRBV3-1 (or the pseudogene TRBV3-2) and TRBJ2-7; possibly TRBD1 for D (6 bases). Deletions cut 4 bases from V and 2 bases from J, with 12 bases between. Looked up from germline, CDR1 is LGHDT and CDR2 is YNNKEL (reference sequence). The CDR3 consists of 14 residues. The CDR3 reads CASSPTGRAYEQYF. For the CDR3, the DNA is TGTGCCAGCAGCCCGACAGGACGAGCCTACGAGCAGTACTTC.